Following are 31 T cell receptor beta chains from one sample sequenced in a study of blood T cell repertoires in COVID-19 (TCRdb year 2020). Libraries came from the immunoSEQ multiplex PCR assay. TCRdb stores this immuneACCESS table with in-frame sequences only. Part of the clones is absent; in the studies checked, under half of the shortfall reflects unresolved V genes, and no reason is known for the rest. The sample includes about 110,000 clones, with around four fifths observed a single time. The ten most abundant clones make up around a sixth of the sample. Sample: peripheral blood. Receptor source: a woman aged 60 to 75 with acute or convalescent COVID-19.

The chain recombines TRBV5-6 with TRBJ1-2; TRBD1 matches at 7 bases. The CDR3 runs to 13 residues. The germline V gene has CDR1 SGHDT and CDR2 YYEEEE. V lost 4 bases to trimming and J lost 8 bases; unmatched junction nucleotides: 8. Here the CDR3 reads CASSPQGIRGYTF. DNA for the CDR3: TGTGCCAGCAGCCCACAGGGGATTCGGGGCTACACCTTC. Complete variable domain (other parts from reference TRBV5-6 and TRBJ1-2): DAGVTQSPTHLIKTRGQQVTLRCSPKSGHDTVSWYQQALGQGPQFIFQYYEEEERQRGNFPDRFSGHQFPNYSSELNVNALLLGDSALYLCASSPQGIRGYTFGSGTRLTVV.

This chain links TRBV19 with TRBJ2-2, with D unclear. The CDR3 is made up of 12 amino acids. CDR1 is LNHDA, CDR2 SQIVND, per germline (reference sequence). Between the trimmed V and J ends, which lost 6 bases and 4 bases, there was a span of 6 bases. CDR3 DNA: TGTGCCAGTAGATCCGGCACCGGGGAGCTGTTTTTT. Its translation is CASRSGTGELFF.

The chain links TRBV4-1 to TRBJ2-7; 10 bases line up with TRBD2. The CDR3 is 15 amino acids. From germline, CDR1 is MGHRA and CDR2 YSYEKL. The ends lost 0 bases at V and 3 bases at J; junction bases unmatched: 2. The CDR3 spells CASSQEQREGYEQYF. CDR3 coding DNA: TGCGCCAGCAGCCAAGAGCAGCGGGAGGGCTACGAGCAGTACTTC.

In nucleotides, the CDR3 is TGTGCCAGCAGCCAAGAGGCGGCCCGAGTGGAGCAGTACTTC. Translating gives CASSQEAARVEQYF. This rearrangement joins TRBV3-1 (or the pseudogene TRBV3-2) to TRBJ2-7; D is undetermined. Trimming cost V 0 bases and J 7 bases, with 13 bases left between them. CDR3 length equals 14 residues. Germline loops: CDR1 LGHDT, CDR2 YNNKEL (reference sequence).

The chain combines TRBV28 with TRBJ2-7, with TRBD2 identical over 9 bases. The CDR3 extends over 14 amino acids. Germline V gene sequence: CDR1 MDHEN, CDR2 SYDVKM. Trimming removed 5 bases from V and 4 bases from J; junction bases left unmatched: 6. Here the CDR3 reads CASSETSGRYEQYF. DNA of the CDR3: TGTGCCAGCAGTGAGACTAGCGGAAGATACGAGCAGTACTTC.

The chain recombines TRBV5-4 with TRBJ2-2, with 12 bases that match TRBD2. Germline V gives CDR1 SGHNT, CDR2 YYREEE (reference sequence). This CDR3 is 16 amino acids long. J was trimmed by 5 bases and V by 2 bases; bases with no gene match: 4. CDR3 DNA sequence: TGTGCCAGCAGCTTAGGGACTAGCGGGCGAACCGGGGAGCTGTTTTTT. Its protein is CASSLGTSGRTGELFF.

This clone was detected only once. V is TRBV28 and J is TRBJ2-5; D remains unclear. CDR1 and CDR2 from the germline V gene are MDHEN and SYDVKM. V gave up 6 bases and J gave up 5 bases, with 10 bases separating them. The CDR3 consists of 12 residues. CDR3 sequence reads: CASRLGEETQYF. For the CDR3, the DNA is TGTGCCAGCAGGTTGGGCGAGGAGACCCAGTACTTC. The full variable domain, its missing parts supplied by reference TRBV28 and TRBJ2-5, is DVKVTQSSRYLVKRTGEKVFLECVQDMDHENMFWYRQDPGLGLRLIYFSYDVKMKEKGDIPEGYSVSREKKERFSLILESASTNQTSMYLCASRLGEETQYFGPGTRLLVL.

V gene TRBV9 combines with J gene TRBJ2-1, with a possible D match to TRBD1 (6 bases). In germline, CDR1 is SGDLS, CDR2 YYNGEE. Deletions cut 0 bases from V and 4 bases from J, with 14 bases between. The CDR3 runs 16 residues. CDR3 sequence reads: CASSVARPGEYNEQFF. The CDR3, as DNA: TGTGCCAGCAGCGTAGCTAGGCCAGGGGAATACAATGAGCAGTTCTTC.

The chain links TRBV18 to TRBJ1-5; D is uncertain. In germline, CDR1 is KGHSH, CDR2 LQKENI. CDR3 size: 13 residues. The V end was cut by 3 bases, the J end by 4 bases, with 7 bases between. CDR3 bases: TGTGCCAGCTCACCCGGTCGAAATCAGCCCCAGCATTTT. This encodes CASSPGRNQPQHF.

This sequence joins TRBV6-2 or TRBV6-3 and TRBJ1-1; 7 bases fit TRBD1. CDR3 length: 14 residues. With 3 bases clipped from V and 6 bases from J, the junction kept 7 bases outside the gene matches. CDR1 MNHEY and CDR2 SVGEGT come from the germline V gene. DNA for the CDR3: TGTGCCAGCAGTTATCCACAGGGGACGGCTGAAGCTTTCTTT. This encodes CASSYPQGTAEAFF.

V usage is TRBV24-1 and J usage is TRBJ2-6, with TRBD1 matching over 10 bases. Germline V gene sequence: CDR1 KGHDR, CDR2 SFDVKD. Losses at the gene ends were 9 bases for V and 2 bases for J; bases not matched to a gene: 6. This CDR3 has 16 amino acids. This CDR3 reads CATGRDRGPGANVLTF. CDR3 sequence (DNA): TGTGCCACCGGGAGGGACAGGGGCCCTGGGGCCAACGTCCTGACTTTC.

CDR3: CASSFDGSYNSPLHF. DNA for the CDR3: TGTGCCAGCAGCTTCGACGGGTCCTATAATTCACCCCTCCACTTT. This chain joins TRBV7-9 and TRBJ1-6; D call uncertain. This CDR3 spans 15 amino acids. With 3 bases removed from V and 1 base from J, the gap between germline ends came to 7 bases. Germline V gene lookup returns CDR1 SEHNR and CDR2 FQNEAQ (reference sequence).

V is TRBV10-2 and J is TRBJ2-5, with 9 bases fitting TRBD2. Trimming at V came to 5 bases and at J to 4 bases, leaving 17 bases not matched to a gene. Germline V CDR1 and CDR2: WSHSY, SAAADI. The CDR3 is 18 residues long. CDR3 amino acids: CASSYPLAGAAARETQYF. CDR3 in DNA: TGCGCCAGCAGTTACCCATTAGCGGGAGCGGCTGCTAGAGAGACCCAGTACTTC.

This clone was observed a handful of times. The CDR3 bases are TGCGCCAGCAGCTTGGGCGGCGGGGGACCTCGCAATGAGCAGTTCTTC. Translation: CASSLGGGGPRNEQFF. The chain recombines TRBV5-1 with TRBJ2-1; TRBD2 matches at 7 bases. The germline CDR1 and CDR2 sequences are SGHRS and YFSETQ. V shed 0 bases, J shed 6 bases, and the junction held 9 bases outside the gene matches. The CDR3 extends over 16 amino acids. The whole variable domain, remainder taken from reference TRBV5-1 and TRBJ2-1, is KAGVTQTPRYLIKTRGQQVTLSCSPISGHRSVSWYQQTPGQGLQFLFEYFSETQRNKGNFPGRFSGRQFSNSRSEMNVSTLELGDSALYLCASSLGGGGPRNEQFFGPGTRLTVL.

V gene TRBV5-1 combines with J gene TRBJ2-7; D perhaps matches TRBD2 (6 bases). Trimming took 4 bases from V and 3 from J, leaving 17 bases between them. This CDR3 has 15 residues. CDR1 SGHRS and CDR2 YFSETQ come from the germline V gene. The CDR3 loop is CASSPAGYSVYEQYF. Written as DNA, the CDR3 is TGCGCCAGCAGCCCGGCGGGGTATTCGGTCTACGAGCAGTACTTC.

This clone was seen a handful of times. The genes are TRBV2 and TRBJ2-5, with TRBD2 matching 8 bases. The germline V gene encodes CDR1 SNHLY and CDR2 FYNNEI. After removal of 6 bases from V and 2 bases from J, the junction contained 14 bases not matched to a gene. The CDR3 sequence is 17 residues long. DNA for the CDR3: TGTGCCAGCAGGGAGCCCTCGGGCGGGGGGACGCAAGAGACCCAGTACTTC. Amino acids: CASREPSGGGTQETQYF.

V is TRBV5-1 and J is TRBJ2-4; 12 nucleotides line up with TRBD2. CDR3 length equals 14 residues. V shed 4 bases and J 7 bases; nucleotides not matched to a gene: 3. The germline CDR1 and CDR2 sequences are SGHRS and YFSETQ. CDR3 amino acids: CASSGGLAGNIQYF. The CDR3 DNA reads TGCGCCAGCAGCGGGGGACTAGCGGGTAACATTCAGTACTTC.

The V gene is TRBV30, the J gene TRBJ1-6; TRBD1 matches 7 bases. J gave up 7 bases and V 5 bases, and 5 bases lay outside the gene matches. Germline CDR1 GTSNPN, CDR2 SVGIG (reference sequence). The CDR3 covers 13 residues. CDR3 protein: CAWSRQGNSPLHF. The CDR3 DNA reads TGTGCCTGGTCCCGACAGGGAAATTCACCCCTCCACTTT.

This chain connects TRBV28 to TRBJ1-1; D is perhaps TRBD1 (6 bases). CDR1 MDHEN and CDR2 SYDVKM come from the germline V gene. Trimming left V 6 bases short and J 0 bases short, with 11 bases between. CDR3 length equals 14 residues. CDR3 sequence: CASSRGGLNTEAFF. CDR3 coding DNA: TGTGCCAGCAGCCGGGGGGGGCTGAACACTGAAGCTTTCTTT.

The chain has TRBV6-2 or TRBV6-3 and TRBJ2-5; 8 nucleotides align to TRBD2. Germline loops: CDR1 MNHEY, CDR2 SVGEGT. The CDR3 totals 15 residues. Trimming took 2 bases from V and 4 from J; bases not matched to a gene: 6. CDR3 protein: CASSYPRGGGETQYF. Written as DNA, the CDR3 is TGTGCCAGCAGTTACCCCCGGGGGGGTGGAGAGACCCAGTACTTC.

The chain recombines TRBV28 with TRBJ1-4, with 8 bases that match TRBD1. The germline CDR1 and CDR2 sequences are MDHEN and SYDVKM. The CDR3 totals 15 residues. Trimming cost V 5 bases and J 7 bases; bases outside gene matches: 9. The CDR3 loop reads CASSTTGGRSEKLFF. The CDR3 DNA reads as TGTGCCAGCAGTACTACAGGGGGGAGGAGTGAAAAACTGTTTTTT.

The sample holds one count of this clone. This chain joins TRBV27 and TRBJ2-7; tentative D call: TRBD2 (6 bases). Trimming shortened V by 0 bases and J by 5 bases, and 14 bases separated the two germline ends. The CDR3 covers 15 residues. The germline CDR1 and CDR2 sequences are MNHEY and SMNVEV (reference sequence). The CDR3 loop reads CASSLSAGTYDEQYF. The CDR3 nucleotides read TGTGCCAGCAGTTTATCGGCGGGGACTTACGACGAGCAGTACTTC.

This chain uses TRBV3-1 (or the pseudogene TRBV3-2) with TRBJ1-2, with 8 bases fitting TRBD1. The CDR3 is made up of 14 amino acids. The germline V gene encodes CDR1 LGHDT and CDR2 YNNKEL (reference sequence). Trimming cost V 2 bases and J 7 bases; bases outside gene matches: 6. CDR3 in amino acids: CASSQQGRGLGYTF. The CDR3 coding sequence is TGTGCCAGCAGCCAACAAGGCAGGGGGCTTGGCTACACCTTC.

This rearrangement joins TRBV2 to TRBJ2-5; D unresolved. Deletions cut 6 bases from V and 3 bases from J, with 5 bases between. CDR1 is SNHLY, CDR2 FYNNEI, per germline. CDR3 size: 11 residues. For the CDR3, the DNA is TGTGCCAGCAGGGCCGAAGAGACCCAGTACTTC. Translated, it gives CASRAEETQYF.

The chain has TRBV29-1 and TRBJ2-5; 8 bases are shared with TRBD2. This CDR3 is 13 amino acids long. The V gene end was trimmed by 7 bases and the J gene end by 4 bases; junction bases not matched to a gene: 8. Germline V gene lookup returns CDR1 SQVTM and CDR2 ANQGSEA. CDR3 DNA: TGCAGCGGAGATGGACTAGCCGGAGAGACCCAGTACTTC. It translates to CSGDGLAGETQYF.

The chain links TRBV9 to TRBJ1-1; D is unresolved. Trimming took 1 base from V and 0 from J, leaving 13 bases between them. The CDR3 consists of 16 residues. The germline gives CDR1 SGDLS, CDR2 YYNGEE. CDR3 bases: TGTGCCAGCAGCGTACGCGGAGATCTTATGAACACTGAAGCTTTCTTT. It codes for CASSVRGDLMNTEAFF.

The V call is TRBV11-1, the J call TRBJ2-1, with D unresolved. Trimming shortened V by 4 bases and J by 9 bases, and 13 bases separated the two germline ends. Germline-derived CDR1 and CDR2 are SGHAT and FQDESV (reference sequence). The CDR3 is made up of 13 amino acids. CDR3 sequence reads: CASSSRLSGEQFF. CDR3 nucleotide sequence: TGTGCCAGCAGCTCCCGACTCTCCGGTGAGCAGTTCTTC.

This clone came up once. V and J are TRBV6-5 and TRBJ1-5, with a possible D match to TRBD1 (5 bases). This CDR3 is 14 amino acids long. Germline values: CDR1 MNHEY, CDR2 SVGAGI. The V end lost 5 bases, the J end lost 4 bases, and 12 bases lay between the germline ends. CDR3 region: CASSNGQLNQPQHF. The CDR3 DNA reads TGTGCCAGCAGTAACGGACAACTTAATCAGCCCCAGCATTTT.

The rearrangement joins TRBV7-9 to TRBJ2-1; no firm D call. V lost 3 bases, J lost 7 bases, and 7 bases lay in between. Germline V gives CDR1 SEHNR, CDR2 FQNEAQ (reference sequence). The CDR3 has 12 amino acids. The CDR3 loop reads CASSLSQNEQFF. CDR3 sequence (DNA): TGTGCCAGCAGCTTGTCCCAAAATGAGCAGTTCTTC. The full variable domain, its missing parts supplied by reference TRBV7-9 and TRBJ2-1, is DTGVSQNPRHKITKRGQNVTFRCDPISEHNRLYWYRQTLGQGPEFLTYFQNEAQLEKSRLLSDRFSAERPKGSFSTLEIQRTEQGDSAMYLCASSLSQNEQFFGPGTRLTVL.

The rearrangement joins TRBV7-9 to TRBJ1-4; D remains unclear. This CDR3 is built from 18 residues. Germline values: CDR1 SEHNR, CDR2 FQNEAQ (reference sequence). The V and J ends lost 0 bases and 1 base respectively, with 15 bases between them. CDR3 region: CASSLAPFEALTNEKLFF. In DNA, the CDR3 is TGTGCCAGCAGCTTAGCTCCGTTCGAGGCCCTAACTAATGAAAAACTGTTTTTT. The full variable domain, rest sourced from reference TRBV7-9 and TRBJ1-4, is DTGVSQNPRHKITKRGQNVTFRCDPISEHNRLYWYRQTLGQGPEFLTYFQNEAQLEKSRLLSDRFSAERPKGSFSTLEIQRTEQGDSAMYLCASSLAPFEALTNEKLFFGSGTQLSVL.

The CDR3 sequence: CPGRVGNTIYF. The CDR3 region has the DNA TGTCCGGGTCGAGTTGGAAACACCATATATTTT. The chain recombines TRBV3-1 (or the pseudogene TRBV3-2) with TRBJ1-3, with no clear D. Germline V gene data show CDR1 as LGHDT and CDR2 as YNNKEL (reference sequence). This CDR3 has 11 residues.